Listed below are T cell receptor beta chains from one sample, sequenced in a study of blood T cell repertoires in COVID-19. The table came from immunoSEQ multiplex PCR; TCRdb's copy has only in-frame clones and leaves some out. The sample carries about 370,000 clones, around 87% recorded once. The sample comprised peripheral blood. The receptors were gathered from a woman aged 25 to 39 with COVID-19, enrolled during active disease. The CDR3 runs from the conserved cysteine through the conserved F or W. Fields, in order: CDR3 protein, CDR3 DNA, clone size, V gene, J gene, D gene. D genes are given only for firm matches. Expanded clones are given a class, and other clones once, few, many or no size at all.

CDR3aa: CATSRDLAGLGTEAFF
CDR3nt: TGTGCCACCAGCAGAGATCTGGCAGGGCTTGGCACTGAAGCTTTCTTT
abundance: -
v_gene: TRBV15
j_gene: TRBJ1-1
d_gene: -

CDR3aa: CATQDRQGSYNEQFF
CDR3nt: TGTGCCACCCAAGATCGACAGGGTTCCTACAATGAGCAGTTCTTC
abundance: -
v_gene: TRBV24-1
j_gene: TRBJ2-1
d_gene: TRBD1

CDR3aa: CASSLRRYNSPLHF
CDR3nt: TGTGCCAGCAGTTTAAGGCGGTATAATTCACCCCTCCACTTT
abundance: -
v_gene: TRBV27
j_gene: TRBJ1-6
d_gene: -

CDR3aa: CASSSTGSGEKLFF
CDR3nt: TGTGCCAGTAGCTCGACAGGGTCTGGTGAAAAACTGTTTTTT
abundance: -
v_gene: TRBV19
j_gene: TRBJ1-4
d_gene: TRBD1

CDR3aa: CASSVAGTGKFF
CDR3nt: TGTGCCAGCAGTGTCGCCGGGACAGGGAAGTTCTTC
abundance: -
v_gene: TRBV12-3/TRBV12-4
j_gene: TRBJ2-1
d_gene: TRBD1

CDR3aa: CASGESGTGREETQYF
CDR3nt: TGTGCCAGCGGGGAGTCCGGGACAGGGAGGGAAGAGACCCAGTACTTC
abundance: -
v_gene: TRBV27
j_gene: TRBJ2-5
d_gene: TRBD1

CDR3aa: CASSQVDLISYNEQFF
CDR3nt: TGCGCCAGCAGCCAAGTGGACTTAATATCCTACAATGAGCAGTTCTTC
abundance: -
v_gene: TRBV4-1
j_gene: TRBJ2-1
d_gene: -

CDR3aa: CASSSGLAGPQETQYF
CDR3nt: TGTGCCAGCAGCTCAGGACTAGCGGGCCCTCAAGAGACCCAGTACTTC
abundance: -
v_gene: TRBV7-8
j_gene: TRBJ2-5
d_gene: TRBD2

CDR3aa: CASSRNGGEQPQHF
CDR3nt: TGTGCCAGCTCCCGTAACGGAGGGGAACAGCCCCAGCATTTT
abundance: -
v_gene: TRBV18
j_gene: TRBJ1-5
d_gene: -

CDR3aa: CASSQESGAYQEDTQYF
CDR3nt: TGTGCCAGCTCACAAGAGAGCGGGGCTTACCAAGAAGATACGCAGTATTTT
abundance: -
v_gene: TRBV18
j_gene: TRBJ2-3
d_gene: TRBD2

CDR3aa: CASSSGANTQYF
CDR3nt: TGTGCCAGCAGTTCGGGAGCGAATACGCAGTATTTT
abundance: once
v_gene: TRBV6-2/TRBV6-3
j_gene: TRBJ2-3
d_gene: -

CDR3aa: CASSRGRWTGGYEQYF
CDR3nt: TGTGCCAGCAGCCGCGGAAGATGGACAGGGGGGTACGAGCAGTACTTC
abundance: once
v_gene: TRBV28
j_gene: TRBJ2-7
d_gene: TRBD1

CDR3aa: CASSLQGSTDEQFF
CDR3nt: TGTGCCAGCAGTTTACAGGGCTCGACAGATGAGCAGTTCTTC
abundance: -
v_gene: TRBV28
j_gene: TRBJ2-1
d_gene: -

CDR3aa: CASSYSQGGGYTF
CDR3nt: TGTGCCAGCAGTTACTCGCAAGGGGGCGGCTACACCTTC
abundance: -
v_gene: TRBV6-5
j_gene: TRBJ1-2
d_gene: TRBD1

CDR3aa: CARGERDRVKEDYGYTF
CDR3nt: TGTGCCAGGGGCGAGCGGGACAGGGTAAAGGAGGACTATGGCTACACCTTC
abundance: -
v_gene: TRBV21-1
j_gene: TRBJ1-2
d_gene: -

CDR3aa: CASSLWEVNTEAFF
CDR3nt: TGTGCCAGCAGCCTTTGGGAGGTGAACACTGAAGCTTTCTTT
abundance: -
v_gene: TRBV5-4
j_gene: TRBJ1-1
d_gene: -